This T cell receptor beta chain was captured in a study of memory CD8 T cells in hepatitis C reinfection. Turning to the study itself: Chronic HCV followed reinfection in a couple of donors who cleared primary infection. Pre-reinfection samples were taken 55 to 20 weeks before detection.

As to time point: pre-reinfection, 55 to 20 weeks before reinfection detection. The sorted cells went straight to TCR sequencing with no prior in vitro expansion. People who inject drugs from Montreal's HEPCO study were the donors. A couple of donors provided sorted CD3+ CD8+ CD45RO- naive CD8 T cells at all three reinfection time points. Assay used: immunoSEQ multiplex PCR; TCRdb lists only in-frame clones, some missing. This table has 50,000 or so clones, just under 90% appearing once. This CDR3 is built from 13 residues. Trimming removed 3 bases from V and 8 bases from J; junction bases left unmatched: 5. Germline-derived CDR1 and CDR2 are SGHRS and YFSETQ.

This TCR was sampled from a man between 18 and 35 years old with hepatitis C virus infection. This chain joins TRBV5-1 and TRBJ2-1, with 7 bases that match TRBD1. The sample was naive CD8+ T cells sorted from blood. The CDR3 sequence is CASSSPQGYEQFF. The CDR3 DNA reads TGCGCCAGCAGCTCTCCACAGGGGTATGAGCAGTTCTTC.